This T cell receptor (beta chain) was profiled in a study of blood T cell repertoires in COVID-19. Study overall: The United States, Italy and Spain supplied acute and convalescent COVID-19 samples. The cDNA or gDNA used as material had been derived from T cells, B-cell-depleted T cells, or PBMCs.

Germline-derived CDR1 and CDR2 are SGHVS and FQNEAQ. This CDR3 region has 18 residues. J was trimmed by 12 bases and V by 3 bases; bases with no gene match: 19. TCRdb keeps only in-frame clones here, not all; method: immunoSEQ multiplex PCR. Of some 78,000 clones listed, nearly 90% are singletons. The chain has TRBV7-8 and TRBJ2-1; 11 nucleotides line up with TRBD2. This receptor was identified in a woman aged 80 or over with active or convalescent COVID-19. Input material: peripheral blood. CDR3 nucleotide sequence: TGTGCCAGCAGCTTTTGGTCGATGGGCGGGACTAGCGGCCGTGGGCAGTTCTTC. This translates into CASSFWSMGGTSGRGQFF.